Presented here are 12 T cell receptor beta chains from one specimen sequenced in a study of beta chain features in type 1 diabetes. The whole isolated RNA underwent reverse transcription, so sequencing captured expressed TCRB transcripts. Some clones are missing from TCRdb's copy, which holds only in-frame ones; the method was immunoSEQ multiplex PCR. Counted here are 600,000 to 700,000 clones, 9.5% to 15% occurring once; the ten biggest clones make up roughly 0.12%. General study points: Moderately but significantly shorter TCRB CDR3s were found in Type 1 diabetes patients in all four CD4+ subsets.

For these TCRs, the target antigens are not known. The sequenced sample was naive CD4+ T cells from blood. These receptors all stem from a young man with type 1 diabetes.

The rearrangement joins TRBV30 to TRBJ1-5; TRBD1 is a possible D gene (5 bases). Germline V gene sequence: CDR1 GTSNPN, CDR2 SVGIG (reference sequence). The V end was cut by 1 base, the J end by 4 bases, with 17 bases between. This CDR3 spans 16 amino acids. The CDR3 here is CAWSAKPLGVNQPQHF. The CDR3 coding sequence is TGTGCCTGGAGTGCGAAGCCATTAGGGGTGAATCAGCCCCAGCATTTT.

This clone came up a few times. The CDR3: CASSYLRGNSPLHF. CDR3 nucleotide sequence: TGCGCCAGCAGCTACCTAAGGGGAAATTCACCCCTCCACTTT. The chain links TRBV5-1 to TRBJ1-6, with D perhaps matching TRBD1 (5 bases). The CDR3 has 14 residues. Trimming took 3 bases from V and 7 from J, leaving 11 bases between them. CDR1 and CDR2 from the germline V gene are SGHRS and YFSETQ.

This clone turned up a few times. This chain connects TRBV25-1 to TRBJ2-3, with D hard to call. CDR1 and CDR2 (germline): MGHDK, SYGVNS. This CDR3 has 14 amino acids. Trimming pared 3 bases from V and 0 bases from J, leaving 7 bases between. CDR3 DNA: TGTGCCAGCAGTGACAGCACTAGCACAGATACGCAGTATTTT. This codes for CASSDSTSTDTQYF.

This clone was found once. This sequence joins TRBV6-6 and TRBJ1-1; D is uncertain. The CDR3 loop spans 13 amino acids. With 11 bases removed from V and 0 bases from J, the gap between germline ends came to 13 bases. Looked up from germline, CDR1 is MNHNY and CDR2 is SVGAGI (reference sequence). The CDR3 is CAGRWTMNTEAFF. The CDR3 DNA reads TGTGCCGGCCGATGGACTATGAACACTGAAGCTTTCTTT.

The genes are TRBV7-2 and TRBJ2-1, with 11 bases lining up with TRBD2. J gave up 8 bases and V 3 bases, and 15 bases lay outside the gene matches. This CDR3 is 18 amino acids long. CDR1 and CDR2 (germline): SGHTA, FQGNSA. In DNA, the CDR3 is TGTGCCAGCAGCTTTAGCGGGGGGGCCCCGCCCAAAGTCGATGAGCAGTTCTTC. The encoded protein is CASSFSGGAPPKVDEQFF.

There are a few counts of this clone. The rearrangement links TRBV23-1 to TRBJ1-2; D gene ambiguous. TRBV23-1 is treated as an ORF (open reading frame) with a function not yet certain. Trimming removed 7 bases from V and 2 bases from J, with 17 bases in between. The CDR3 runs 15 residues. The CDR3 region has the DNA TGCGCCAGCATCCGTCGGTCACACCCAAACTATGGCTACACCTTC. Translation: CASIRRSHPNYGYTF.

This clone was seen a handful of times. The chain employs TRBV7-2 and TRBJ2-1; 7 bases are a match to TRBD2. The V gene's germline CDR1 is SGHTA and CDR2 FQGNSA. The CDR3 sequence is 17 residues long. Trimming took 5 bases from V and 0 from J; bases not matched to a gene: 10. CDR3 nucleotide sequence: TGTGCCAGCAGCGCATCGGTCCTAGCGGCCTCCTACAATGAGCAGTTCTTC. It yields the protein CASSASVLAASYNEQFF.

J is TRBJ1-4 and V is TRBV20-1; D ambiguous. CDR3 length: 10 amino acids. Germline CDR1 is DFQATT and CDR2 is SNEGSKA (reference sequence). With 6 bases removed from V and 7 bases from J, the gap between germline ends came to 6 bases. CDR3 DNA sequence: TGCAGTGCACAAGCTGAAAAACTGTTTTTT. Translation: CSAQAEKLFF.

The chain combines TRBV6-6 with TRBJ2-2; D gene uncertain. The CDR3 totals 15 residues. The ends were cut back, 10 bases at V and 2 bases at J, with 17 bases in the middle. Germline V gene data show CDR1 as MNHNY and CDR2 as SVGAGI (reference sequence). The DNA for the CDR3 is TGTGCCACCCAGTCGAGCTCCCCAAACACCGGGGAGCTGTTTTTT. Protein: CATQSSSPNTGELFF.

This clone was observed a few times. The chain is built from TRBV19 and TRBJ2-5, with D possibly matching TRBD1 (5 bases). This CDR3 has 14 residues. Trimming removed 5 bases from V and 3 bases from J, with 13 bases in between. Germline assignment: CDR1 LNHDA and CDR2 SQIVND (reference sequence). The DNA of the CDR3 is TGTGCCAGTAGTCAGCATCAGACAGAAGAGACCCAGTACTTC. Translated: CASSQHQTEETQYF.

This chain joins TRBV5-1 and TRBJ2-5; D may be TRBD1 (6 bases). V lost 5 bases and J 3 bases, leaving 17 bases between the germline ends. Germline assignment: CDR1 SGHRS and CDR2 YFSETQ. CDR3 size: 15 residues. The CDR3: CASRGMGAPEETQYF. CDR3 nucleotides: TGCGCCAGCAGGGGGATGGGGGCACCCGAAGAGACCCAGTACTTC.

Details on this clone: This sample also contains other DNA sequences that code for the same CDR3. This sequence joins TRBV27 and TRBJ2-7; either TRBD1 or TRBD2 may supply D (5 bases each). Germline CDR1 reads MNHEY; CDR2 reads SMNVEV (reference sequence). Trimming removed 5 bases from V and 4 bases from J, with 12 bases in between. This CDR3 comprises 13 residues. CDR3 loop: CASSRDGPYEQYF. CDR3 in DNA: TGTGCCAGCAGTAGGGACGGCCCATACGAGCAGTACTTC.